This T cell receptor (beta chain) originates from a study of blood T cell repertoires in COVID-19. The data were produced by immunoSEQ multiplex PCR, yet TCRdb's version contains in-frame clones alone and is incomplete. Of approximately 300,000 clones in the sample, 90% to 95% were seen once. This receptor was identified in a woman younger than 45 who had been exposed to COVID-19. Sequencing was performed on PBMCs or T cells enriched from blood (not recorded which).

The CDR3 loop is CASSLGQGLYSSYEQYF. In DNA form, the CDR3 reads TGTGCCAGCAGCCTGGGGCAGGGACTATACAGCTCCTACGAGCAGTACTTC. This chain connects TRBV7-9 to TRBJ2-7; TRBD2 aligns across 7 bases. This CDR3 is built from 17 residues. Trimming took 5 bases from V and 0 from J; bases not matched to a gene: 13. Germline V CDR1 and CDR2: SEHNR, FQNEAQ (reference sequence).